Shown below are 7 T cell receptor beta chains from a single sample sequenced in a study of spatial heterogeneity in lung cancer. Time point meaning: sample taken at primary tumor resection. Sequencing of whole RNA from tumor, nontumor lung or frozen PBMC involved no sorting. TCRdb called the 5' RACE reads again in MiXCR, with one record for every CDR3 protein. The table includes more than 35,000 distinct CDR3 sequences, 4% to 6% detected once. The sample in question was PBMCs, obtained at surgery. Every receptor here comes from a female donor with early-stage non-small cell lung cancer.

This clonotype was seen repeatedly, ten times or more. V gene TRBV7-2 combines with J gene TRBJ2-1; unclear D gene. This CDR3 is 14 amino acids long. Trimming removed 1 base at V and 2 bases at J, with 6 bases between. Per the germline V gene, CDR1 is SGHTA and CDR2 is FQGNSA. CDR3 bases: TGTGCCAGCAGCTTAGTCGGTGCCTACAATGAGCAGTTCTTC. Translated, it gives CASSLVGAYNEQFF.

At least ten counts were recorded for this clonotype. V is TRBV7-2 and J is TRBJ2-1, with 9 bases fitting TRBD2. V trimming: 2 bases; J trimming: 8 bases; junction bases outside the gene matches: 4. The V gene's germline CDR1 is SGHTA and CDR2 FQGNSA. The CDR3 sequence is 14 residues long. CDR3 sequence reads: CASSLMRGGYEQFF. The CDR3, as DNA: TGTGCCAGCAGCTTAATGCGGGGGGGCTATGAGCAGTTCTTC.

This clonotype was seen ten or more times. The V and J genes are TRBV5-4 and TRBJ2-6; 11 nucleotides match TRBD1. The ends lost 7 bases at V and 0 bases at J; junction bases unmatched: 0. This CDR3 is 15 amino acids long. Germline V gives CDR1 SGHNT, CDR2 YYREEE (reference sequence). Here the CDR3 reads CASGTGGSGANVLTF. For the CDR3, the DNA is TGTGCCAGCGGGACAGGGGGCTCTGGGGCCAACGTCCTGACTTTC.

This clonotype qualifies as medium-sized. The conserved phenylalanine or tryptophan is not found at the CDR3 terminus, so this likely reflects a read error. The limits of the CDR3 on the DNA are not certain, so only TCRdb's listed CDR3 is given. This rearrangement joins TRBV7-9 to TRBJ2-7; the D call TRBD1 from the table was never checked on the DNA. CDR1 is SEHNR and CDR2 is FQNEAQ in the germline V gene (reference sequence). The CDR3 length equals 11 residues, ends included. The CDR3 region is CASSSPRRAFP.

This clonotype was picked up many times. The chain employs TRBV9 and TRBJ1-1, with D tentatively TRBD1 (5 bases). Deletions cut 5 bases from V and 0 bases from J, with 14 bases between. The V gene's germline CDR1 is SGDLS and CDR2 YYNGEE. This CDR3 has 15 amino acids. CDR3 nucleotides: TGTGCCAGCAGGTTAGAGACAGATATGAACACTGAAGCTTTCTTT. This gives the protein CASRLETDMNTEAFF.

This clonotype was counted many times. V gene TRBV28 combines with J gene TRBJ2-2, with D perhaps TRBD1 (6 bases). V lost 8 bases, J lost 2 bases, and 12 bases lay in between. Germline V lookup: CDR1 MDHEN, CDR2 SYDVKM. The CDR3 has 14 residues. CDR3 loop: CASVKGDNTGELFF. In nucleotides, the CDR3 is TGTGCCAGCGTCAAGGGGGATAACACCGGGGAGCTGTTTTTT.

This clonotype was detected many times. This chain connects TRBV29-1 to TRBJ2-7; weak D call: TRBD2 (6 bases). The germline V and J ends were trimmed by 5 bases and 2 bases, with 13 bases remaining between them. The CDR3 length is 13 residues. Germline V gene sequence: CDR1 SQVTM, CDR2 ANQGSEA. The CDR3 loop reads CSVSSGRAYEQYF. In nucleotides, the CDR3 is TGCAGCGTTTCCAGCGGGCGTGCCTACGAGCAGTACTTC.